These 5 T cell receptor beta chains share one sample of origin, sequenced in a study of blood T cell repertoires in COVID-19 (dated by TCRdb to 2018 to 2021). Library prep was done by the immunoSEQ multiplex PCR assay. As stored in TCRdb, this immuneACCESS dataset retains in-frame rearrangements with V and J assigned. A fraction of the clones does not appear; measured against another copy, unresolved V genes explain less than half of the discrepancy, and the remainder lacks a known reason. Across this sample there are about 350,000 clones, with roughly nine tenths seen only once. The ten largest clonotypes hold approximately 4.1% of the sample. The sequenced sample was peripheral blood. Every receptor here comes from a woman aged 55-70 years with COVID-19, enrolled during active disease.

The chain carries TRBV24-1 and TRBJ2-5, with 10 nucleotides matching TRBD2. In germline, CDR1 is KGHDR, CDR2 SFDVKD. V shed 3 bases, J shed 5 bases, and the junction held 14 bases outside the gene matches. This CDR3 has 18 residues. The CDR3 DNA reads TGTGCCACCAGTGATAGTTTTGGGCTAGCGGGGGTTCGGGAGACCCAGTACTTC. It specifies CATSDSFGLAGVRETQYF.

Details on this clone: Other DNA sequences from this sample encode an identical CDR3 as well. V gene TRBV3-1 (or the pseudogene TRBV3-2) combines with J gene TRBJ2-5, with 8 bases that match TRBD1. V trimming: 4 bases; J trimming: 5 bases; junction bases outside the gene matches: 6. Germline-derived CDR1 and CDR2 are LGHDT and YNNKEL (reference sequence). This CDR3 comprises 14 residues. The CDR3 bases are TGTGCCAGCAGCCCTACAGGGGGTGTGGAGACCCAGTACTTC. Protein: CASSPTGGVETQYF.

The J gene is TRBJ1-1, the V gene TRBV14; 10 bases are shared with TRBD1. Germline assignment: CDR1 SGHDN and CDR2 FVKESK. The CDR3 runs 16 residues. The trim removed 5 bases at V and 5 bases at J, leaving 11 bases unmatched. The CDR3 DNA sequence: TGTGCCAGCAGCGAGGACAGGGGGAAGCGCGTTACTGAAGCTTTCTTT. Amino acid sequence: CASSEDRGKRVTEAFF.

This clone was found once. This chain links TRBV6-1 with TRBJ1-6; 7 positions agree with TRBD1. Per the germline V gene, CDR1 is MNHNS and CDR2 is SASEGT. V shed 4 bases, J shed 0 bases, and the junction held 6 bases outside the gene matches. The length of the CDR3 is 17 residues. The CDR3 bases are TGTGCCAGCAGTGGAACAAGGGACAGCTCCTATAATTCACCCCTCCACTTT. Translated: CASSGTRDSSYNSPLHF.

CDR3 sequence reads: CASSPGQEAFF. The DNA of the CDR3 is TGTGCCAGTAGTCCGGGACAGGAAGCTTTCTTT. The chain is built from TRBV19 and TRBJ1-1, with 7 bases fitting TRBD1. The length of the CDR3 is 11 residues. Trimming cost V 5 bases and J 8 bases; bases outside gene matches: 2. CDR1 is LNHDA, CDR2 SQIVND, per germline (reference sequence). Combining the CDR3 with reference TRBV19 and TRBJ1-1 gives the whole variable domain DGGITQSPKYLFRKEGQNVTLSCEQNLNHDAMYWYRQDPGQGLRLIYYSQIVNDFQKGDIAEGYSVSREKKESFPLTVTSAQKNPTAFYLCASSPGQEAFFGQGTRLTVV.